Sequencing of this TCR beta chain was carried out in a study of Ad26.COV2.S vaccination and SARS-CoV-2 variants (dated by TCRdb to the early 2020s). As for the study more broadly: Vaccine-arm donors came from COV1001, a multicentre, randomized, double-blind, placebo-controlled phase I-IIa trial of Ad26.COV2.S in healthy adults. Ad26.COV2.S was administered intramuscularly at a dose of 5x10^10 or 1x10^11 viral particles, either as one shot or as two shots given 56 days apart. TCRbeta repertoire sequencing was used to assess the specificity and breadth of SARS-CoV-2-reactive T cell receptors after Ad26.COV2.S vaccination. A total of some 30 samples were included in the TCR-sequenced set, comprising roughly 19 Ad26.COV2.S vaccine recipients, 5 placebo recipients and 8 SARS-CoV-2 convalescent individuals. Participants in the trial were split at random into five groups of five each, receiving low-dose or high-dose Ad26.COV2.S once or twice, or else placebo on both occasions. Blinding of investigators to trial group allocation was maintained during experiments and outcome assessment. What the research found in general, with its limitations: Ad26.COV2.S recipients had higher spike-specific TCR breadth than placebo recipients (P = 0.0014). Vaccine and placebo recipients had similar non-spike TCR breadth, a finding consistent with the vaccine containing only spike. After vaccination, substantial breadth of spike-specific CD8+ and CD4+ T cell responses was reported. The authors noted that total T cell responses may have been underestimated by the TCR breadth and depth analyses. Comparing responses between vaccine doses or regimens was not something the study was powered to do.

Read against the paper, the sample's treatment or condition label means: around 19 received Ad26.COV2.S at low or high dose, single or two shots; about 5 received placebo; per-sample allocation not given. For vaccine and placebo recipients, the sequenced repertoires came from samples collected on day 63 after the first injection. Between 29 July and 7 August 2020, Cohort 1b enrolled approximately 26 adults aged 18-55 years at one site in Boston, USA. As a vaccine, Ad26.COV2.S was a replication-incompetent adenovirus type 26 vector that expressed a prefusion-stabilized SARS-CoV-2 spike protein derived from the original Wuhan strain. The immunoSEQ Assay was used to sequence TCRbeta CDR3 regions. After extraction, genomic DNA underwent amplification by bias-controlled multiplex PCR, followed by high-throughput sequencing. In the authors' own workflow: To quantify the absolute abundance of every unique TCRbeta CDR3 region, sequences were collapsed and filtered. T cell fraction was estimated by normalizing TCRbeta template counts to usable DNA, which was measured by amplifying reference genes present in all nucleated cells. Repertoire TCRs were annotated as SARS-CoV-2-specific by exact matching of V gene, CDR3 amino acid sequence and J gene to a known reactive TCR set. MIRA supplied the reference SARS-CoV-2 TCR set, which was filtered for enrichment in COVID-19-positive ImmuneCODE repertoires so that public or cross-reactive TCRs were removed. Using the MIRA antigens, annotated TCRs were further analysed by specific ORF or by position within an ORF. Breadth was defined as the number of annotated unique rearrangements divided by the total number of unique productive rearrangements, and depth was defined as the summed frequency of the annotated unique rearrangements. Two-sided Wilcoxon rank-sum tests were used to compare TCR breadth between groups. Entries here come from immuneACCESS through TCRdb and include only in-frame sequences with V and J called. Some clones fail to appear in such tables; in the studies checked, an unresolved V gene covers under half of the shortfall, and the cause of the remainder is unknown. V, J and clone size are taken as reported in that table, and D and trimming were inferred from the DNA itself. The sample contains fewer than 900,000 clones, about 89% of them found a single time. About 1.5% of the sample is taken by the ten largest.

About this clone itself: Its antigen target is currently unknown. No base qualities exist here, and no much larger clone lies one base off it.

From a lookup of the germline V gene (reference sequence), CDR1 and CDR2 are SGHNT and YYREEE. The junction shows trimming of 5 bases on V and 5 bases on J, plus 20 bases between the germline ends. From cysteine to phenylalanine, the CDR3 is 15 amino acids long. The retained sequence is limited to the CDR3, 45 bases, with the frame set at the first base. The TCR originated in a person aged 18 to 65 who received the Ad26.COV2.S COVID-19 vaccine or a placebo. The chain was built from TRBV5-4 and TRBJ2-7; TRBD1 is possibly the D segment (6 matching bases). Sample: peripheral blood, taken in a trial of Ad26.COV2.S vaccine versus placebo. The CDR3 sequence is CASSYQEGEFDEQYF. The DNA is TGTGCCAGCAGTTATCAAGAGGGGGAGTTTGACGAGCAGTACTTC.